Listed below are T cell receptor beta chains from one sample, sequenced in a study of blood T cell repertoires in COVID-19. The data were produced by immunoSEQ multiplex PCR, yet TCRdb's version contains in-frame clones alone and is incomplete. Of about 210,000 clones in the sample, approximately 82% are singletons; the top ten hold 2.9%. Material: peripheral blood. Receptors were obtained from a man aged 50 to 59 with active or convalescent COVID-19. Each CDR3 is given with its conserved first and last residue. The D gene is left open where the match is weak. A row's size may be missing; if present it is once, few, many or a size class.

TRBJ1-1	.	TRBV19	.	CASSDAGNTEAFF	TGTGCCAGTAGTGACGCAGGGAACACTGAAGCTTTCTTT
TRBJ2-3	.	TRBV9	.	CASSVELDKTQYF	TGTGCCAGCAGCGTAGAGTTAGACAAGACGCAGTATTTT
TRBJ1-1	.	TRBV9	TRBD1	CASSVGGQAYTEAFF	TGTGCCAGCAGCGTAGGGGGACAGGCGTACACTGAAGCTTTCTTT
TRBJ1-5	.	TRBV15	TRBD1	CATSRKTGYQPQHF	TGTGCCACCAGCAGAAAGACAGGGTACCAGCCCCAGCATTTT
TRBJ1-2	.	TRBV7-3	TRBD1	CASSLTRQGYGYTF	TGTGCCAGCAGCTTAACGCGACAGGGCTATGGCTACACCTTC
TRBJ1-3	once	TRBV28	TRBD1	CASTLAGQGGNTIYF	TGTGCCAGCACCCTGGCGGGACAGGGTGGAAACACCATATATTTT
TRBJ1-2	once	TRBV18	TRBD1	CASSPTPNRGVGYTF	TGTGCCAGCTCACCGACACCAAACAGGGGAGTTGGCTACACCTTC
TRBJ2-7	.	TRBV10-1	TRBD1	CASSEGQALDEQYF	TGCGCCAGCAGTGAGGGACAGGCGTTAGACGAGCAGTACTTC
TRBJ2-1	.	TRBV4-3	TRBD2	CASSQDLSGAYNEQFF	TGCGCCAGCAGCCAAGATTTGAGCGGGGCGTACAATGAGCAGTTCTTC
TRBJ2-7	.	TRBV18	TRBD2	CASSQTSGSDEQYF	TGTGCCAGCTCACAGACTAGCGGGAGTGATGAGCAGTACTTC
TRBJ2-5	.	TRBV25-1	TRBD2	CASTTWAGGQETQYF	TGTGCCAGCACAACCTGGGCGGGGGGGCAAGAGACCCAGTACTTC
TRBJ1-1	.	TRBV20-1	.	CSASGRLGGLNTEAFF	TGCAGTGCTAGTGGCCGGCTAGGGGGTTTGAACACTGAAGCTTTCTTT
TRBJ1-1	.	TRBV18	.	CASSYRSDTEAFF	TGTGCCAGCTCCTACAGGTCGGACACTGAAGCTTTCTTT
TRBJ1-2	.	TRBV10-3	TRBD1	CAIAGQGRSYGYTF	TGTGCCATCGCCGGACAGGGAAGGAGCTATGGCTACACCTTC
TRBJ2-7	.	TRBV5-1	TRBD2	CASSSWASGRALSEQYF	TGCGCCAGCAGCTCATGGGCTAGCGGGAGGGCCTTATCCGAGCAGTACTTC
TRBJ2-7	.	TRBV5-8	TRBD2	CASTYYSGGTYEQYF	TGTGCCAGCACCTATTATAGCGGGGGGACCTACGAGCAGTACTTC
TRBJ1-5	.	TRBV5-6	TRBD1	CASSVTGETQPQHF	TGTGCCAGCAGCGTTACAGGGGAGACTCAGCCCCAGCATTTT
TRBJ1-6	.	TRBV3-1/TRBV3-2	.	CASSQEGARSPLHF	TGTGCCAGCAGCCAAGAGGGGGCTCGGTCACCCCTCCACTTT
TRBJ2-3	once	TRBV14	.	CASRPQGIPGDTQYF	TGTGCCAGCAGACCGCAGGGAATCCCTGGGGATACGCAGTATTTT
TRBJ2-1	.	TRBV20-1	TRBD2	CSASLLRAGESDEQFF	TGCAGTGCTAGTTTACTTCGAGCGGGAGAATCGGATGAGCAGTTCTTC
TRBJ2-2	.	TRBV24-1	TRBD2	CATSEAGGRTGELFF	TGTGCCACCAGTGAGGCGGGGGGGCGAACCGGGGAGCTGTTTTTT
TRBJ2-2	.	TRBV12-5	TRBD1	CASDRRTGDDNTGELFF	TGTGCTAGTGATCGACGGACAGGGGACGATAACACCGGGGAGCTGTTTTTT
TRBJ2-1	.	TRBV10-1	TRBD2	CASSESVGGTYNEQFF	TGCGCCAGCAGTGAGTCCGTCGGGGGGACCTACAATGAGCAGTTCTTC
TRBJ2-1	.	TRBV10-1	TRBD2	CASSETSGTGYEQFF	TGCGCCAGCAGTGAGACTAGCGGGACTGGGTATGAGCAGTTCTTC
TRBJ2-1	.	TRBV10-1	.	CASSESGGPTHERFF	TGCGCCAGCAGTGAGTCGGGGGGGCCAACTCATGAGCGGTTCTTC
TRBJ2-7	.	TRBV18	.	CASSPQRERKGAQYF	TGTGCCAGCTCACCACAGAGGGAACGGAAGGGAGCGCAGTACTTC
TRBJ2-3	.	TRBV25-1	.	CASGLGGRSTDTQYF	TGTGCCAGTGGTTTGGGGGGGCGTAGCACAGATACGCAGTATTTT
TRBJ1-2	.	TRBV29-1	.	CSVTFWTANYGYTF	TGCAGCGTTACGTTTTGGACAGCTAACTATGGCTACACCTTC